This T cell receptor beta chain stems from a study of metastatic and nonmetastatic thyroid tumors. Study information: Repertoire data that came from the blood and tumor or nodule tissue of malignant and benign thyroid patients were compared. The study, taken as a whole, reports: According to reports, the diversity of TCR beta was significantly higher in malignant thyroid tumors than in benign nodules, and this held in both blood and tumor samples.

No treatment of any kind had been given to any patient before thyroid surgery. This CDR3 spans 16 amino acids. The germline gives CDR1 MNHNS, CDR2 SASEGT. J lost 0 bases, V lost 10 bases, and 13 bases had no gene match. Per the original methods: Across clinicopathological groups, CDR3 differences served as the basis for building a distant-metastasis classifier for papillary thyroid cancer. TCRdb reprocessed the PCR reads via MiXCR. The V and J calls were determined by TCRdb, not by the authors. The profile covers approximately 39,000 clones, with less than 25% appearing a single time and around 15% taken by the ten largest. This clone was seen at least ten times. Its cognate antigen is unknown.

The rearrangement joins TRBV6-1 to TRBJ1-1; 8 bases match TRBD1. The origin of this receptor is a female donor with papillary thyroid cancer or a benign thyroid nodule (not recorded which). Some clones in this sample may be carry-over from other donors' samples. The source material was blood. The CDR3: CAIGTGRYNMNTEAFF. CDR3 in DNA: TGTGCCATTGGGACAGGCCGATACAACATGAACACTGAAGCTTTCTTT.